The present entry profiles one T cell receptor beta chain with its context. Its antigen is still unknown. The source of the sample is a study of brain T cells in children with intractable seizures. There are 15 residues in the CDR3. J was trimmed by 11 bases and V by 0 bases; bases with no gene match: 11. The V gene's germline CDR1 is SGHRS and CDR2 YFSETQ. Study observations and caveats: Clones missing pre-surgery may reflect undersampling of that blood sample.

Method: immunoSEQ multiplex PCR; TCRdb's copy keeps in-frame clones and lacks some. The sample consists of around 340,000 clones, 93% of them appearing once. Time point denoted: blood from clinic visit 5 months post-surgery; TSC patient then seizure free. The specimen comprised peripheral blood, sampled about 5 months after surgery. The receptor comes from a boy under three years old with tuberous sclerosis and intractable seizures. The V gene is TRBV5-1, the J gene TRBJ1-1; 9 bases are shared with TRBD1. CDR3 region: CASSLAFGQGIRAFF. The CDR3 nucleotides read TGCGCCAGCAGCTTGGCGTTTGGACAGGGGATAAGGGCTTTCTTT.